This TCR beta chain was recorded in a study of patients and donors after allogeneic stem cell transplantation. The CDR3 spans 15 residues. From germline, CDR1 is SGHAT and CDR2 FQNNGV. With 7 bases removed from V and 8 bases from J, the gap between germline ends came to 18 bases. TCRdb itself ran the RT-PCR reads through MiXCR, one entry per CDR3 protein. The repertoire holds more than 75,000 distinct CDR3 sequences, 4.5% to 5% seen once, with 2% to 3% in the top ten. This clonotype was counted many times. The source of this sequence is a human donor who was either an allogeneic HSCT recipient or a stem cell or donor lymphocyte infusion donor (not recorded which). It is not recorded whose cells these are; they may come from a transplant donor. The gene calls are TRBV11-2 and TRBJ1-6, with TRBD1 as a possible D gene (6 bases). Sequences were obtained from blood, either unsorted or a sorted T cell fraction (not recorded which). The CDR3: CASKGGRGLYSPLHF. The DNA of the CDR3 is TGTGCCAGCAAGGGGGGCAGGGGACTTTATTCACCCCTCCACTTT.